These 9 T cell receptor beta chains were all obtained from the same sample, sequenced in a study of T-cell reconstitution after alpha-beta-depleted transplantation in children. For TCRbeta, the library was prepared with unique molecular identifiers. TCRdb redid the calling of the PCR reads with MiXCR, one entry per CDR3 protein. The sample contains 210,000 or so distinct CDR3 sequences, roughly a tenth of which appear only once. The source was PBMCs from the stem cell graft donor, collected from the stem cell graft. The source of these receptors is a human donor who donated a stem cell graft to a child with acute lymphoblastic leukemia.

This clonotype was counted ten times or more. V gene TRBV20-1 combines with J gene TRBJ1-3; no reliable D call. CDR1 is DFQATT and CDR2 is SNEGSKA in the germline V gene (reference sequence). This CDR3 is 13 amino acids long. Trimming removed 0 bases from V and 5 bases from J, with 8 bases in between. The CDR3 loop is CSARDVGRNTIYF. The CDR3 nucleotides are TGCAGTGCTAGAGACGTGGGGAGAAACACCATATATTTT.

The table lists this clonotype with many counts. The rearrangement joins TRBV12-3 or TRBV12-4 to TRBJ2-3; the D gene is possibly TRBD2 (6 bases). The CDR3 is 12 residues long. The V end lost 6 bases, the J end lost 5 bases, and 9 bases lay between the germline ends. CDR3 region: CASRPEGDTQYF. The CDR3 bases are TGTGCCAGCAGGCCGGAGGGAGATACGCAGTATTTT.

This clonotype appeared a few times. This chain uses TRBV11-3 with TRBJ2-1, with 8 nucleotides matching TRBD2. J was trimmed by 0 bases and V by 4 bases; bases with no gene match: 5. CDR3 length: 16 residues. Per the germline V gene, CDR1 is SGHNT and CDR2 is YENEEA. As DNA, the CDR3 is TGTGCCAGCAGCTCCTCGGGGGGGGGCTCCTACAATGAGCAGTTCTTC. Translating gives CASSSSGGGSYNEQFF.

Only a few counts were recorded for this clonotype. This chain uses TRBV7-9 with TRBJ2-1, with a possible D match to TRBD2 (5 bases). Trimming shortened V by 1 base and J by 2 bases, and 9 bases separated the two germline ends. This CDR3 is 15 amino acids long. Germline CDR1 and CDR2: SEHNR and FQNEAQ (reference sequence). CDR3 residues: CASSLVLAPYNEQFF. CDR3 DNA sequence: TGTGCCAGCAGCTTAGTTCTAGCACCCTACAATGAGCAGTTCTTC.

This clonotype was observed at least ten times. The CDR3 coding sequence is TGTGCCAGCTCACCGGAAGAGACCCAGTACTTC. Translating gives CASSPEETQYF. The rearrangement uses TRBV18 and TRBJ2-5, with D unclear. The CDR3 has 11 amino acids. The V and J ends lost 3 bases and 3 bases respectively, with 2 bases between them. In germline, CDR1 is KGHSH, CDR2 LQKENI.

Here the CDR3 DNA reads TGCAGCGCCTCTACCGGGACAGGGTCATTCACCAATCAGCCCCAGCATTTT. It encodes CSASTGTGSFTNQPQHF. The chain is built from TRBV29-1 and TRBJ1-5; 9 bases are a match to TRBD1. Trimming at V came to 7 bases and at J to 3 bases, leaving 16 bases not matched to a gene. The germline V gene has CDR1 SQVTM and CDR2 ANQGSEA. The CDR3 length is 17 residues. The variable domain in full, completed from reference TRBV29-1 and TRBJ1-5, reads SAVISQKPSRDICQRGTSLTIQCQVDSQVTMMFWYRQQPGQSLTLIATANQGSEATYESGFVIDKFPISRPNLTFSTLTVSNMSPEDSSIYLCSASTGTGSFTNQPQHFGDGTRLSIL.

In its sample, this clonotype was seen a few times. The chain carries TRBV29-1 and TRBJ1-6; tentatively, D is TRBD1 (5 bases). This CDR3 has 15 amino acids. Trimming removed 4 bases from V and 8 bases from J, with 18 bases in between. Per the germline V gene, CDR1 is SQVTM and CDR2 is ANQGSEA. The chain's CDR3 is CSVGKEDRKHSPLHF. In nucleotides, the CDR3 is TGCAGCGTTGGGAAGGAAGACAGAAAGCATTCACCCCTCCACTTT.

This clonotype was seen a few times. The rearrangement joins TRBV14 to TRBJ1-2; TRBD1 is a possible D gene (5 bases). The CDR3 sequence is 13 residues long. Trimming cost V 4 bases and J 1 base, with 7 bases left between them. CDR1 SGHDN and CDR2 FVKESK come from the germline V gene. The CDR3: CASSPTDNYGYTF. DNA for the CDR3: TGTGCCAGCAGCCCGACAGATAACTATGGCTACACCTTC. Full variable domain (missing parts from reference TRBV14 and TRBJ1-2): EAGVTQFPSHSVIEKGQTVTLRCDPISGHDNLYWYRRVMGKEIKFLLHFVKESKQDESGMPNNRFLAERTGGTYSTLKVQPAELEDSGVYFCASSPTDNYGYTFGSGTRLTVV.

This clonotype was detected many times. The V gene is TRBV7-9, the J gene TRBJ2-7; a possible D gene is TRBD1 (6 bases). Germline values: CDR1 SEHNR, CDR2 FQNEAQ (reference sequence). The CDR3 covers 11 residues. The V and J ends lost 1 base and 10 bases respectively, with 8 bases between them. The DNA of the CDR3 is TGTGCCAGCAGCTTAGTAGGGGGACAGTACTTC. This gives the protein CASSLVGGQYF.